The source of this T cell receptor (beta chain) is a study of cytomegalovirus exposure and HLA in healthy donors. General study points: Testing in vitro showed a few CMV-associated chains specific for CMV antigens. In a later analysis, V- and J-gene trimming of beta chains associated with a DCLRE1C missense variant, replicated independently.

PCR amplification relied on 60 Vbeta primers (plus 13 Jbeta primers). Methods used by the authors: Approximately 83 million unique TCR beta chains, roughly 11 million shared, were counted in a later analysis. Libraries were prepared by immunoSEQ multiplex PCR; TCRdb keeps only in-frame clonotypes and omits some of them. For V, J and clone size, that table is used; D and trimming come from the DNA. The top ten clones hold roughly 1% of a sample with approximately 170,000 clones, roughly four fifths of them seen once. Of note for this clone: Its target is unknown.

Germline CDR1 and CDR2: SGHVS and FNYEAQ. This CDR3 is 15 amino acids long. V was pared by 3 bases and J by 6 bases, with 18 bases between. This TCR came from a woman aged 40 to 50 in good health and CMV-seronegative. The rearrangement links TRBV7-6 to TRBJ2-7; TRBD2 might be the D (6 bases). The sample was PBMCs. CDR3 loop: CASSFIRDFGGEQYF. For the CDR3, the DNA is TGTGCCAGCAGCTTTATCCGGGACTTTGGTGGCGAGCAGTACTTC.